This T cell receptor beta chain was sequenced for a study of shared clonotypes between healthy human individuals. Authors' methods: ImmunoSEQ output lacked quality scores and full-length reads, limiting matched filtering. Method: immunoSEQ multiplex PCR; TCRdb's copy keeps in-frame clones and lacks some. Clonal size and the V and J genes are those of that table, whereas D and trimming came from the DNA. The table lists some 2 million clones, about 95% of them singletons. The V gene lost 4 bases and the J gene lost 1 base, with 17 bases spanning the gap. Germline assignment: CDR1 MDHEN and CDR2 SYDVKM. The CDR3 has 17 residues. Naivety among CD8 cells was defined by CD45RO negativity and positive CCR7 selection, thereby excluding terminally differentiated effector memory CD45RA+ cells.

The TCR originated in a man aged 18 to 29 in good health. V usage is TRBV28 and J usage is TRBJ2-1, with D perhaps assigned TRBD1 or TRBD2 (5 bases each). Material: naive CD8+ T cells sorted from blood. CDR3 amino acids: CASSSHREGPSYNEQFF. CDR3 coding DNA: TGTGCCAGCAGTTCCCATAGAGAGGGGCCTTCCTACAATGAGCAGTTCTTC. The whole variable domain, remainder taken from reference TRBV28 and TRBJ2-1, is DVKVTQSSRYLVKRTGEKVFLECVQDMDHENMFWYRQDPGLGLRLIYFSYDVKMKEKGDIPEGYSVSREKKERFSLILESASTNQTSMYLCASSSHREGPSYNEQFFGPGTRLTVL.